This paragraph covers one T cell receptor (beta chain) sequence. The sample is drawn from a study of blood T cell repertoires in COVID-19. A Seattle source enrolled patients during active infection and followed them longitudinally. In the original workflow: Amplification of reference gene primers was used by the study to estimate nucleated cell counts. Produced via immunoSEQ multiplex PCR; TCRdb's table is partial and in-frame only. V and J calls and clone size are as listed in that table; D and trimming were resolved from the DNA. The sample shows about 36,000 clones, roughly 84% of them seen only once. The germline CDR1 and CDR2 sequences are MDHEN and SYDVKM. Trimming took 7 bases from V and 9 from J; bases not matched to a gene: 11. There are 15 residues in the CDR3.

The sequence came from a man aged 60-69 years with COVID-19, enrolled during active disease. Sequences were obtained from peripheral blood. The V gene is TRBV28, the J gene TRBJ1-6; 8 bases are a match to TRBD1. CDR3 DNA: TGTGCCAGCACCCCCCCCGGACAGGGCAGTTCACCCCTCCACTTT. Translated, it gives CASTPPGQGSSPLHF.